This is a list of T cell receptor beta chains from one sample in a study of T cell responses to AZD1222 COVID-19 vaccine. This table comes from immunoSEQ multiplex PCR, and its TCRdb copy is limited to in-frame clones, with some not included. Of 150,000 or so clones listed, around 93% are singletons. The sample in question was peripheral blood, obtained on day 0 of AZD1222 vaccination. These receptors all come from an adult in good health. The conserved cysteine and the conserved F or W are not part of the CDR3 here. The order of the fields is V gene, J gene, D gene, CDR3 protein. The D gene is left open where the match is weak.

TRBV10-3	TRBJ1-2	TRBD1	AISTGGNLNYGYT
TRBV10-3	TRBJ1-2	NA	AISEENRSHGSYGYT
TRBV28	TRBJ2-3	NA	ASKKTTTDTQY
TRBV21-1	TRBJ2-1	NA	ASSKVQTWDEQF
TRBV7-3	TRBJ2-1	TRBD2	ASSLRASGYNEQF
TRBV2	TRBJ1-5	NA	ASSSNPGVQPQH
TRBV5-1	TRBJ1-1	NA	ASSQWVSTDKAF
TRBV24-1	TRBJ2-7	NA	ATSDHREQY
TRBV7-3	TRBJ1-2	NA	ASISGSPYGYT
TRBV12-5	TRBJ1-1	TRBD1	ASGPGQGMNTEAF
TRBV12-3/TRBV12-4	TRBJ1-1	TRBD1	ASSPRTGAEAF
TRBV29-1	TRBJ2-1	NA	SVLGSVNNEQF
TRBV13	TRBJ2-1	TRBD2	ASSTGLAGNEQF
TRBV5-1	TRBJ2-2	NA	ASSLGQPTGELF
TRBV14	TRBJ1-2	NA	ASSPRQFSNYGYT
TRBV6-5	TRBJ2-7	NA	AVRGGAGPSYEQY
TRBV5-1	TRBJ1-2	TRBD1	ASSLPGQGNYGYT
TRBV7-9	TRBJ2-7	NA	ASSLEVHEQY
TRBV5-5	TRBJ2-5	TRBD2	ASSLDLREGGETQY
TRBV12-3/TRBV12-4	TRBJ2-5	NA	ASSPGPGETQY
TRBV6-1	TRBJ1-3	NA	ASSEEQGGGSGNTIY
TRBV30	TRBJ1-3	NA	AWSLTGGNTIY
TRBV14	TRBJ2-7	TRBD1	ASSPGQGAYEQY
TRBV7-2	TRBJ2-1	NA	ASSLGGISGEQF
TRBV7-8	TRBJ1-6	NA	ASSPGGYNSPLH
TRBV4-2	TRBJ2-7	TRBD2	ASSLPGLAGRGPNYEQY
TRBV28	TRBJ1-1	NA	ATLPPLATEAF
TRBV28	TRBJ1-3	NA	ASSPFVGTGNTIY
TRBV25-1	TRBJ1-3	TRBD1	ASEDRSSGNTIY
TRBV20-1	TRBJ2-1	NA	SATRGDEQF
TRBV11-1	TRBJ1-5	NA	ASSPTGNQPQH
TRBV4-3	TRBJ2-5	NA	ASSHRLGPQETQY
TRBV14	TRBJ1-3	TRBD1	ASSQRTGGNTIY
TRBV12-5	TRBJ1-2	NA	ASGLGVRPVNYGYT
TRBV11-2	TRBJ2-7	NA	ASSPRPYEQY